Each of the 6 T cell receptor beta chains below was sequenced from the same sample in a study of T cell responses to AZD1222 COVID-19 vaccine. The data were produced by immunoSEQ multiplex PCR, yet TCRdb's version contains in-frame clones alone and is incomplete. The sample includes about 220,000 clones, roughly 91% of them seen just once. Source: peripheral blood, taken on day 0 of MenACWY control vaccination. The receptors here all came from an adult in good health.

The chain uses TRBV12-3 or TRBV12-4 and TRBJ2-1; the D call may be TRBD1 or TRBD2 (5 bases each). V dropped 1 base and J dropped 10 bases, with 11 bases sitting between them. The CDR3 spans 13 residues. CDR3: CASSLGGMGEQFF. The CDR3 DNA sequence: TGTGCCAGCAGTTTAGGGGGGATGGGGGAGCAGTTCTTC.

V gene TRBV21-1 combines with J gene TRBJ1-4. TRBV21-1 is a recognized pseudogene. This CDR3 region has 14 residues. The CDR3: CASSPSAWGEKLFF. CDR3 DNA sequence: TGTGCCAGCAGCCCAAGCGCCTGGGGTGAAAAACTGTTTTTT.

V gene TRBV7-9 combines with J gene TRBJ1-1; a weak D match, TRBD1 (5 bases). Deletions cut 5 bases from V and 5 bases from J, with 18 bases between. The CDR3 length is 15 residues. Germline values: CDR1 SEHNR, CDR2 FQNEAQ (reference sequence). The CDR3 sequence: CASSPQGGQGTEAFF. The CDR3 DNA follows: TGTGCCAGCAGCCCTCAGGGAGGACAAGGAACTGAAGCTTTCTTT. Complete variable domain (other parts from reference TRBV7-9 and TRBJ1-1): DTGVSQNPRHKITKRGQNVTFRCDPISEHNRLYWYRQTLGQGPEFLTYFQNEAQLEKSRLLSDRFSAERPKGSFSTLEIQRTEQGDSAMYLCASSPQGGQGTEAFFGQGTRLTVV.

This chain connects TRBV6-1 to TRBJ1-5; TRBD1 matches 10 bases. Germline values: CDR1 MNHNS, CDR2 SASEGT. This CDR3 is 17 amino acids long. Unmatched junction bases numbered 8, after V lost 2 bases and J lost 4 bases. The CDR3 sequence: CASSESRTGGFNQPQHF. The CDR3 DNA reads as TGTGCCAGCAGTGAAAGTCGGACAGGGGGATTTAATCAGCCCCAGCATTTT.

The chain carries TRBV7-2 and TRBJ1-5; 10 bases are a match to TRBD1. There are 19 residues in the CDR3. With V trimmed by 3 bases and J by 0 bases, 11 bases remained unmatched. Germline V lookup: CDR1 SGHTA, CDR2 FQGNSA. In DNA, the CDR3 is TGTGCCAGCAGCTTTCCCGCGACAGGGGGCGTTTATAGCAATCAGCCCCAGCATTTT. Amino acid sequence: CASSFPATGGVYSNQPQHF.

The chain uses TRBV11-3 and TRBJ1-1; the D is unclear. The length of the CDR3 is 15 residues. Germline loops: CDR1 SGHNT, CDR2 YENEEA. V shed 3 bases and J shed 4 bases, with 15 bases lying between them. The CDR3, as DNA: TGTGCCAGCAGCTTCGCCTTGGGTGGGAGCACTGAAGCTTTCTTT. This translates into CASSFALGGSTEAFF.